Following are 9 T cell receptor beta chains from one sample sequenced in a study of beta chain features in type 1 diabetes. The entirety of the isolated RNA underwent reverse transcription, so expressed TCRB transcripts were sequenced. Some clones are missing from TCRdb's copy, which holds only in-frame ones; the method was immunoSEQ multiplex PCR. The table records just over 450,000 clones, over 25% of them present only once. Sequences were obtained from naive CD4+ T cells from blood. All receptors come from a man between 18 and 29 years old in good health.

This clone is a singleton in its sample. This chain links TRBV28 with TRBJ2-4, with no clear D. Germline assignment: CDR1 MDHEN and CDR2 SYDVKM. The CDR3 length is 12 residues. The germline V and J ends were trimmed by 3 bases and 5 bases, with 5 bases remaining between them. CDR3 loop: CASSFRQNIQYF. In DNA, the CDR3 is TGTGCCAGCAGTTTTCGCCAAAACATTCAGTACTTC.

This clone has a handful of counts. The gene calls are TRBV29-1 and TRBJ2-1; 11 positions agree with TRBD2. The CDR3 totals 14 residues. Germline values: CDR1 SQVTM, CDR2 ANQGSEA. V was clipped by 4 bases and J by 3 bases; unmatched bases: 2. In DNA, the CDR3 is TGCAGCGTTGGGACTAGCGGGTTCTACAATGAGCAGTTCTTC. Translation: CSVGTSGFYNEQFF.

The rearrangement joins TRBV7-3 to TRBJ2-5, with TRBD1 matching 10 bases. Unmatched junction bases numbered 11, after V lost 4 bases and J lost 3 bases. Per germline, CDR1 SGHTA and CDR2 FQGTGA. The CDR3 length is 17 residues. CDR3 protein: CASSSSTTGTGEETQYF. CDR3 DNA sequence: TGTGCCAGCAGCTCATCAACGACCGGGACAGGGGAAGAGACCCAGTACTTC. Complete variable domain (other parts from reference TRBV7-3 and TRBJ2-5): GAGVSQTPSNKVTEKGKYVELRCDPISGHTALYWYRQSLGQGPEFLIYFQGTGAADDSGLPNDRFFAVRPEGSVSTLKIQRTERGDSAVYLCASSSSTTGTGEETQYFGPGTRLLVL.

A single count supports this clone. The chain joins TRBV30 to TRBJ2-5, with D possibly TRBD2 on 6 matching bases. The germline gives CDR1 GTSNPN, CDR2 SVGIG (reference sequence). V lost 1 base, J lost 5 bases, and 14 bases lay in between. There are 14 residues in the CDR3. The CDR3 loop reads CAWSGGRLGETQYF. The CDR3 DNA sequence: TGTGCCTGGAGTGGAGGGAGGTTAGGGGAGACCCAGTACTTC.

As to this clone: Other DNA sequences of this sample code for an identical CDR3. DNA for the CDR3: TGTGCCAGCAGCGTTAGCGGAGGATACAATGAGCAGTTCTTC. Translation gives CASSVSGGYNEQFF. The rearrangement links TRBV9 to TRBJ2-1, with a tentative D call TRBD2 (6 bases). Germline values: CDR1 SGDLS, CDR2 YYNGEE. The CDR3 has 14 residues. V lost 2 bases, J lost 4 bases, and 10 bases lay in between.

This sequence joins TRBV4-1 and TRBJ2-7; 8 nucleotides agree with TRBD2. This CDR3 is built from 14 residues. V lost 1 base, J lost 4 bases, and 3 bases stayed unmatched. Germline V gene sequence: CDR1 MGHRA, CDR2 YSYEKL. This CDR3 is CASSQVKREYEQYF. CDR3 coding DNA: TGCGCCAGCAGCCAAGTTAAGCGGGAGTACGAGCAGTACTTC.

The V gene is TRBV15, the J gene TRBJ1-4; the D is unclear. This CDR3 has 14 amino acids. V shed 3 bases and J shed 2 bases, with 7 bases lying between them. Per germline, CDR1 LNHNV and CDR2 YYDKDF (reference sequence). This chain's CDR3 is CATSRSKTNEKLFF. CDR3 bases: TGTGCCACCAGCAGGAGTAAGACTAATGAAAAACTGTTTTTT.

Concerning this clone itself: The sample has other DNA sequences that encode this CDR3 too. V gene TRBV7-9 combines with J gene TRBJ1-1; D remains unclear. The V and J ends lost 1 base and 1 base respectively, with 4 bases between them. Germline CDR1 and CDR2: SEHNR and FQNEAQ (reference sequence). The CDR3 contains 13 residues. CDR3 region: CASSLVGNTEAFF. The CDR3 bases are TGTGCCAGCAGCTTAGTGGGGAACACTGAAGCTTTCTTT.

This rearrangement joins TRBV6-1 to TRBJ2-1; 13 bases line up with TRBD2. Germline loops: CDR1 MNHNS, CDR2 SASEGT. There are 15 residues in the CDR3. V shed 5 bases, J shed 7 bases, and the junction held 5 bases outside the gene matches. DNA of the CDR3: TGTGCCAGCAGTCCCCCGGGACTAGCGGGAAATGAGCAGTTCTTC. Translation gives CASSPPGLAGNEQFF.